This record covers a single T cell receptor (beta chain). Its antigen is not identified. The data were obtained in a study of cytomegalovirus exposure and HLA in healthy donors. Study results and limitations: Clonal expansion, a later analysis showed, was greater in HLA-associated TCR beta chains than in equally common others. Previously analyzed data showed that most TCR beta V segments were productive at a frequency of about 90% or about 30%.

Although they were nominally healthy when sampled, donors likely had unrecorded immune exposures. The PCR used 60 Vbeta and 13 Jbeta primers. As processed by the authors: Later reanalysis found 70 million to 95 million unique TCR beta chains, around 11 million of them shared. This table comes from immunoSEQ multiplex PCR, and its TCRdb copy is limited to in-frame clones, with some not included. V and J calls and clone size come straight from that table; D and trimming were deduced from the DNA. The sample holds tens of thousands of clones; around four fifths are singletons and the top ten take roughly 3%. The germline V gene has CDR1 SGDLS and CDR2 YYNGEE. Trimming took 5 bases from V and 1 from J; bases not matched to a gene: 4. CDR3 size: 15 residues.

The source of this sequence is a woman in her 30s in good health and CMV-seronegative. V gene TRBV9 combines with J gene TRBJ2-2, with TRBD1 matching 8 bases. Sequenced input: PBMCs. Here the CDR3 reads CASSLGTGNTGELFF. For the CDR3, the DNA is TGTGCCAGCAGTCTTGGGACAGGGAACACCGGGGAGCTGTTTTTT.